The rows below give T cell receptor beta chains drawn from one sample of a study of early T cells in non-severe SARS-CoV-2 infection. One entry per CDR3 protein results from TCRdb running MiXCR on the 5' RACE reads. The sample contains about 84,000 distinct CDR3 sequences, about 12% of which appear only once. The sequenced sample was whole blood. The receptors shown here come from an adult who was a healthcare worker with PCR-confirmed SARS-CoV-2 infection or an uninfected control (not recorded which). Each CDR3 is given without its conserved first and last residue.

length: 12
J: TRBJ2-7
V: TRBV20-1
CDR3: SANKRGVSYEQY

length: 12
J: TRBJ1-6
V: TRBV9
CDR3: ASSVAGKDSPLH

length: 12
J: TRBJ2-3
V: TRBV6-1
CDR3: ASSWGVSTDTQY

length: 10
J: TRBJ2-7
V: TRBV12-3/TRBV12-4
CDR3: ASSRGQNEQY

length: 10
J: TRBJ1-6
V: TRBV25-1
CDR3: ASSEGYSPLH

length: 13
J: TRBJ2-7
V: TRBV10-3
CDR3: AISEPRELNREQY

length: 13
J: TRBJ1-5
V: TRBV20-1
CDR3: SARALTGALEAQH

length: 12
J: TRBJ1-1
V: TRBV30
CDR3: AWYTGFMNTEAF

length: 12
J: TRBJ2-3
V: TRBV29-1
CDR3: SVPEVAGADTQY

length: 11
J: TRBJ2-2
V: TRBV10-1
CDR3: ASRSTTAGELF

length: 11
J: TRBJ1-1
V: TRBV20-1
CDR3: SVDGTGYTEAF

length: 13
J: TRBJ2-2
V: TRBV9
CDR3: ASSVNTLNTGELF

length: 13
J: TRBJ2-2
V: TRBV28
CDR3: ASRLGPPNSGELF

length: 14
J: TRBJ2-5
V: TRBV3-1
CDR3: ASSQGAGGKQETQY

length: 14
J: TRBJ2-5
V: TRBV6-4
CDR3: ASAPEREGTQETQY

length: 13
J: TRBJ2-1
V: TRBV6-5
CDR3: ASSQTSGGYNEQF

length: 13
J: TRBJ1-5
V: TRBV28
CDR3: ASSSPQGANQPQH

length: 12
J: TRBJ2-1
V: TRBV12-3/TRBV12-4
CDR3: ASSPGDVYNEQF

length: 12
J: TRBJ2-3
V: TRBV7-2
CDR3: ASSAVGSTDTQY

length: 11
J: TRBJ2-5
V: TRBV11-2
CDR3: ASSGRRQETQY

length: 12
J: TRBJ2-7
V: TRBV10-3
CDR3: AINKRDSSYEQY

length: 11
J: TRBJ1-4
V: TRBV29-1
CDR3: SGTGTRREKLF

length: 10
J: TRBJ1-6
V: TRBV27
CDR3: ASSLLNSPLH

length: 14
J: TRBJ1-3
V: TRBV28
CDR3: ASRPRPVSSGNTIY

length: 10
J: TRBJ1-5
V: TRBV29-1
CDR3: SVQDSNQPQH

length: 13
J: TRBJ2-7
V: TRBV20-1
CDR3: SAIPYVGLRYEQY

length: 12
J: TRBJ1-5
V: TRBV6-5
CDR3: ASRRGTDDQPQH

length: 13
J: TRBJ2-7
V: TRBV6-2/TRBV6-3
CDR3: ASSSRGSKAYEQY

length: 14
J: TRBJ2-1
V: TRBV4-1
CDR3: ASSHRTSGGGPGQF

length: 11
J: TRBJ1-4
V: TRBV3-1
CDR3: TSSGQGIEKLF

length: 12
J: TRBJ1-5
V: TRBV29-1
CDR3: SVSGGISNQPQH

length: 9
J: TRBJ2-1
V: TRBV27
CDR3: ASSLNNEQF